One sample yielded the 32 T cell receptor beta chains listed below, sequenced in a study. Cells sorted as Tregs were CD4+, CD25+ and CD127-/low. TCRdb used MiXCR to reprocess the 5' RACE reads, holding one entry per CDR3 protein. This sample has 34,000 or so distinct CDR3 sequences, with over 25% found just once. Sequences were obtained from tumor-infiltrating Tregs sorted from the breast tumor. These TCRs come from a female donor with breast cancer.

The J gene is TRBJ2-2, the V gene TRBV5-5; D is uncertain. Trimming stripped 0 bases from V and 5 bases from J, with 8 bases between. CDR1 is SGHKS, CDR2 YYEKEE, per germline (reference sequence). This CDR3 has 14 amino acids. The chain's CDR3 is CASSLVAATGELFF. The CDR3 DNA is TGTGCCAGCAGCTTGGTCGCAGCAACCGGGGAGCTGTTTTTT.

This chain connects TRBV20-1 to TRBJ1-1, with a tentative D call TRBD1 (5 bases). The CDR3 totals 15 residues. The germline CDR1 and CDR2 sequences are DFQATT and SNEGSKA (reference sequence). V shed 2 bases and J shed 1 base, with 14 bases lying between them. CDR3: CSARLFRVTNTEAFF. The CDR3 DNA is TGCAGTGCTAGATTATTCAGGGTCACGAACACTGAAGCTTTCTTT.

V is TRBV20-1 and J is TRBJ1-1; possible D gene TRBD1, 6 bases. V dropped 2 bases and J dropped 11 bases, with 18 bases sitting between them. The CDR3 covers 13 residues. Per germline, CDR1 DFQATT and CDR2 SNEGSKA (reference sequence). CDR3 residues: CSARWGERQGAFF. The CDR3 DNA reads TGCAGTGCTAGATGGGGGGAAAGGCAGGGGGCTTTCTTT.

The chain couples TRBV20-1 to TRBJ1-5; weak D call: TRBD1 (6 bases). Germline CDR1 is DFQATT and CDR2 is SNEGSKA (reference sequence). The CDR3 sequence is 13 residues long. Between the trimmed V and J ends, which lost 0 bases and 4 bases, there was a span of 7 bases. Here the CDR3 reads CSAREGGNQPQHF. The CDR3 region has the DNA TGCAGTGCTAGAGAAGGGGGGAATCAGCCCCAGCATTTT.

This clonotype is classed as medium-sized. The V and J genes are TRBV7-9 and TRBJ2-1; D is perhaps TRBD2 (6 bases). Germline V gene sequence: CDR1 SEHNR, CDR2 FQNEAQ (reference sequence). V shed 6 bases and J shed 5 bases, with 14 bases lying between them. CDR3 length equals 14 residues. CDR3 sequence reads: CASSPRLADNEQFF. CDR3 coding DNA: TGTGCCAGCAGTCCCCGATTAGCGGACAATGAGCAGTTCTTC.

This clonotype was recorded at least ten times. CDR3 residues: CASSPARYQETQYF. CDR3 in DNA: TGTGCCAGCAGCCCCGCAAGGTACCAAGAGACCCAGTACTTC. V and J are TRBV12-3 or TRBV12-4 and TRBJ2-5; D not certain. Trimming removed 6 bases from V and 0 bases from J, with 11 bases in between. CDR3 length: 14 amino acids.

The chain has TRBV7-3 and TRBJ2-1; 9 nucleotides align to TRBD1. The V and J ends lost 6 bases and 0 bases, in that order; junction bases with no gene match: 3. The length of the CDR3 is 15 residues. Germline values: CDR1 SGHTA, CDR2 FQGTGA. CDR3 protein: CASSPDRGSYNEQFF. DNA of the CDR3: TGTGCCAGCAGTCCGGACAGGGGCTCCTACAATGAGCAGTTCTTC.

In this sample, this clonotype turned up once. CDR3 protein: CSVAKTQRTEAFF. Here the CDR3 DNA reads TGCAGCGTTGCCAAAACACAGAGGACTGAAGCTTTCTTT. V gene TRBV29-1 combines with J gene TRBJ1-1; no reliable D call. V lost 4 bases and J 5 bases, leaving 14 bases between the germline ends. CDR1 SQVTM and CDR2 ANQGSEA come from the germline V gene. CDR3 size: 13 residues.

This clonotype was seen repeatedly, ten times or more. The genes are TRBV29-1 and TRBJ2-1; TRBD1 matches 9 bases. CDR3 size: 13 residues. Germline-derived CDR1 and CDR2 are SQVTM and ANQGSEA. J was trimmed by 4 bases and V by 6 bases; bases with no gene match: 4. The CDR3 spells CSVLQGAYNEQFF. In DNA form, the CDR3 reads TGCAGCGTCTTACAGGGGGCGTACAATGAGCAGTTCTTC.

The CDR3 DNA reads as TGTGCCAGCAGTCAGGGGATACGGTGGCGAAACTATGGCTACACCTTC. This translates into CASSQGIRWRNYGYTF. This chain uses TRBV6-2 or TRBV6-3 with TRBJ1-2; D is possibly TRBD1 (6 bases). Trimming took 5 bases from V and 2 from J, leaving 18 bases between them. CDR3 length: 16 amino acids. CDR1 is MNHEY and CDR2 is SVGEGT in the germline V gene.

There are a few counts of this clonotype. This chain uses TRBV24-1 with TRBJ2-1; no reliable D call. Germline V CDR1 and CDR2: KGHDR, SFDVKD. The V end was cut by 7 bases, the J end by 7 bases, with 10 bases between. This CDR3 region has 12 residues. In DNA, the CDR3 is TGTGCCACCAGCGATGGTGGAAATGAGCAGTTCTTC. It codes for CATSDGGNEQFF.

This clonotype has at least ten counts. This sequence joins TRBV7-8 and TRBJ2-1; 10 nucleotides line up with TRBD2. The J segment lost 0 bases and the V segment lost 4 bases, leaving 6 bases of the junction unmatched. Germline V lookup: CDR1 SGHVS, CDR2 FQNEAQ. The CDR3 extends over 17 amino acids. DNA for the CDR3: TGTGCCAGCAGCTCCAGCGGGAGGGTGAGCTCCTACAATGAGCAGTTCTTC. Protein sequence: CASSSSGRVSSYNEQFF.

This clonotype was picked up many times. This chain uses TRBV15 with TRBJ2-1; the D gene is possibly TRBD2 (6 bases). This CDR3 is 14 amino acids long. V lost 4 bases and J lost 5, with 12 bases in between. Germline-derived CDR1 and CDR2 are LNHNV and YYDKDF (reference sequence). The CDR3, as DNA: TGTGCCACCAGCACCCCGGGACTCCACAATGAGCAGTTCTTC. It yields the protein CATSTPGLHNEQFF.

This clonotype was observed a few times. Just one base apart from a much larger clone, this may be a read error. J is TRBJ2-2 and V is TRBV7-6; D might be TRBD1 or TRBD2, each matching 5 bases. CDR1 and CDR2 from the germline V gene are SGHVS and FNYEAQ. Trimming removed 8 bases from V and 6 bases from J, with 13 bases in between. This CDR3 contains 13 residues. CDR3 sequence reads: CASGTLLAGELFF. The CDR3 DNA sequence: TGTGCCAGCGGGACCTTACTCGCCGGGGAGCTGTTTTTT.

This clonotype was seen repeatedly, ten times or more. The rearrangement links TRBV7-9 to TRBJ2-3, with unresolved D. The CDR3 contains 15 residues. Germline CDR1 SEHNR, CDR2 FQNEAQ (reference sequence). The V and J ends lost 0 bases and 6 bases respectively, with 13 bases between them. The CDR3 is CASSLALLRADTQYF. The CDR3 coding sequence is TGTGCCAGCAGCTTAGCTCTCTTGCGAGCGGATACGCAGTATTTT.

At least ten counts were recorded for this clonotype. The genes are TRBV4-2 and TRBJ2-1; D is possibly TRBD2 (5 bases). Germline loops: CDR1 LGHNA, CDR2 YNFKEQ. V was shortened by 2 bases and J by 8 bases, with 16 bases between the two germline ends. This CDR3 is 15 amino acids long. CDR3 sequence: CASSQSSGTGYEQFF. The CDR3 DNA is TGTGCCAGCAGCCAATCCAGCGGTACCGGCTATGAGCAGTTCTTC.

The table lists this clonotype with many counts. The V and J genes are TRBV30 and TRBJ1-1, with 7 bases aligning to TRBD1. The CDR3 extends over 13 amino acids. The V and J ends lost 8 bases and 0 bases, in that order; junction bases with no gene match: 6. Germline V gene lookup returns CDR1 GTSNPN and CDR2 SVGIG (reference sequence). CDR3 loop: CARGQAMNTEAFF. The CDR3 DNA reads as TGTGCCCGTGGACAGGCCATGAACACTGAAGCTTTCTTT.

With regard to this clonotype: The junction departs from germline at one end; a sequencing error may be responsible. This chain's CDR3 is CASSGHASAGELSF. The DNA of the CDR3 is TGTGCCAGCAGTGGACACGCTTCGGCCGGGGAGCTGTCTTTT. The V call is TRBV6-5, the J call TRBJ2-2, with D tentatively TRBD1 or TRBD2 (5 bases each). Germline V gene data show CDR1 as MNHEY and CDR2 as SVGAGI. The CDR3 spans 14 residues.

V is TRBV23-1 and J is TRBJ2-7; a possible D gene is TRBD2 (5 bases). TRBV23-1 is identified as an open reading frame with a role that is uncertain. The CDR3 sequence is 15 residues long. V was shortened by 3 bases and J by 0 bases, with 12 bases between the two germline ends. The CDR3 DNA reads TGCGCCAGCAGTCAGGGCCGGAGGAGCTCCTACGAGCAGTACTTC. Translation: CASSQGRRSSYEQYF.

This clonotype was found many times. The chain couples TRBV10-3 to TRBJ2-7; D might be TRBD2 (5 bases). Between the trimmed V and J ends, which lost 6 bases and 0 bases, there was a span of 9 bases. The CDR3 is 13 amino acids. From germline, CDR1 is ENHRY and CDR2 SYGVKD. CDR3 sequence (DNA): TGTGCCATCAGCCCCGGACTCTCCTACGAGCAGTACTTC. Its protein is CAISPGLSYEQYF.

This clonotype was detected a few times. This may stem from a read error, because a much larger clone lies one nucleotide away. The chain employs TRBV6-5 and TRBJ2-3; D remains unclear. The DNA end is a closer match to TRBJ1-5, so the J assignment may be wrong. Germline CDR1 reads MNHEY; CDR2 reads SVGAGI. CDR3 length: 12 amino acids. CDR3 sequence: CASSPTSGTQHF. The CDR3 DNA reads TGTGCCAGCAGTCCCACTTCGGGTACGCAGCATTTT.

Within the sample, this clonotype is medium-sized. The V and J genes are TRBV20-1 and TRBJ2-2; TRBD2 is a possible D gene (6 bases). V lost 0 bases to trimming and J lost 7 bases, with 12 bases between them. CDR3 length: 14 residues. Germline CDR1 is DFQATT and CDR2 is SNEGSKA (reference sequence). The CDR3, as DNA: TGCAGTGCTAGAGATAAAGGAGCGGGCGGGGAGCTGTTTTTT. Its translation: CSARDKGAGGELFF.

There are many counts of this clonotype. The J gene is TRBJ2-5, the V gene TRBV6-5; D possibly corresponds to TRBD1 (5 bases). V was pared by 2 bases and J by 4 bases, with 8 bases between. Germline V gene lookup returns CDR1 MNHEY and CDR2 SVGAGI. The CDR3 sequence is 13 residues long. The CDR3 here is CASSYRQLETQYF. In DNA, the CDR3 is TGTGCCAGCAGTTACAGACAGTTAGAGACCCAGTACTTC.

A note on this clonotype: This clone may be a read error of a much larger clone one base away. The CDR3 DNA follows: TGTGCCAGCAGCTCCAGCGGGAGGGTGAGCGCCTACAATGAGCAGTTCTTC. Its translation: CASSSSGRVSAYNEQFF. The chain carries TRBV7-8 and TRBJ2-1, with 10 bases aligning to TRBD2. The CDR3 contains 17 residues. Germline CDR1 SGHVS, CDR2 FQNEAQ. The J segment lost 2 bases and the V segment lost 4 bases, leaving 8 bases of the junction unmatched.

To note about this clonotype: At one end, the junction sequence differs from germline, possibly due to a read error. V usage is TRBV19 and J usage is TRBJ2-5; D might be TRBD1 (6 bases). Germline CDR1 and CDR2: LNHDA and SQIVND (reference sequence). This CDR3 region has 13 residues. The CDR3 coding sequence is TGTGCCACAGGGGCCAGGCTCCAAGAGGCCCAGTACTTC. Amino acids: CATGARLQEAQYF.

This clonotype was picked up a small number of times. J is TRBJ1-5 and V is TRBV27; 9 bases line up with TRBD1. Germline lookup yields CDR1 MNHEY and CDR2 SMNVEV (reference sequence). Trimming cost V 8 bases and J 0 bases; bases outside gene matches: 2. The CDR3 extends over 14 amino acids. In nucleotides, the CDR3 is TGTGCCAGCGGGGGACAGGGTAGCAATCAGCCCCAGCATTTT. Amino acids: CASGGQGSNQPQHF.

This clonotype was seen a few times. The chain employs TRBV24-1 and TRBJ2-1; weak D call: TRBD1 (6 bases). V was trimmed by 6 bases and J by 9 bases, leaving 11 bases between them. Germline CDR1 reads KGHDR; CDR2 reads SFDVKD. The CDR3 sequence is 12 residues long. In nucleotides, the CDR3 is TGTGCCACCAGTATACAAGGGGGTGAGCAGTTCTTC. Translation: CATSIQGGEQFF.

J is TRBJ2-1 and V is TRBV11-3, with a possible D match to TRBD2 (5 bases). There are 15 residues in the CDR3. The ends were cut back, 5 bases at V and 4 bases at J, with 15 bases in the middle. Germline assignment: CDR1 SGHNT and CDR2 YENEEA. The CDR3 sequence: CASSPRVVRYNEQFF. The CDR3 region has the DNA TGTGCCAGCAGCCCGAGGGTCGTCAGGTACAATGAGCAGTTCTTC.

This clonotype was observed a few times. The J gene is TRBJ2-5, the V gene TRBV20-1; no clear D gene. Germline lookup yields CDR1 DFQATT and CDR2 SNEGSKA (reference sequence). V lost 3 bases, J lost 7 bases, and 15 bases lay in between. The CDR3 sequence is 13 residues long. CDR3 region: CSASPPGSGTQYF. DNA for the CDR3: TGCAGTGCTAGTCCCCCCGGGTCAGGGACCCAGTACTTC.

In the case of this clonotype: At one of its ends the junction is not consistent with the germline gene, which may arise from a read error. J is TRBJ2-7 and V is TRBV14; 9 bases align to TRBD1. Germline lookup yields CDR1 SGHDN and CDR2 FVKESK. There are 17 residues in the CDR3. CDR3 bases: TGTGCCAACAGCCCTTTCGGGTGGGACAGGGCTACCCACGAGCAGTACTTC. Residues: CANSPFGWDRATHEQYF.

By share of the sample, this clonotype is medium-sized. The rearrangement joins TRBV20-1 to TRBJ2-1; 8 bases are a match to TRBD2. V was clipped by 6 bases and J by 3 bases; unmatched bases: 7. CDR1 DFQATT and CDR2 SNEGSKA come from the germline V gene (reference sequence). The CDR3 is 14 residues long. In DNA form, the CDR3 reads TGCAGTGCATTACTAGCGGCCGTCTACAATGAGCAGTTCTTC. Protein sequence: CSALLAAVYNEQFF.

This clonotype is termed medium-sized. The rearrangement uses TRBV6-5 and TRBJ2-1; 9 bases are shared with TRBD2. The J segment lost 6 bases and the V segment lost 5 bases, leaving 5 bases of the junction unmatched. The CDR3 is 14 amino acids. Looked up from germline, CDR1 is MNHEY and CDR2 is SVGAGI. The CDR3 DNA follows: TGTGCCAGCAGTGGCGGGACTAGCCTCAATGAGCAGTTCTTC. Translating gives CASSGGTSLNEQFF.